This TCR beta chain was sequenced in a study of early T cells in non-severe SARS-CoV-2 infection (dated by TCRdb to 2020 to 2022). Study-level background: Bulk RNA from unsorted whole blood was used for TCR sequencing, so alpha and beta chains could not be paired. What the authors observed across the whole study: Matching against VDJdb was skewed toward anti-spike CD8 responses, likely underestimated virus-specific expansions, and missed private and CD4 specificities.

This was a case-control study nested in a cohort of healthcare workers in London, UK, who had nasopharyngeal swab PCR tests and blood samples taken every week. Healthcare workers were recruited during the week of the UK lockdown, between 23 and 31 March 2020, and followed weekly for up to about 15 weeks. The library relied on 5' RACE. Instrument used: NextSeq 500. In the TCR library protocol, unique molecular identifiers were attached to individual cDNA molecules to correct for PCR bias and sequencing error. Both TCR alpha and beta chains were sequenced, and tight co-correlation was observed between alpha and beta sequence abundances in each sample. The original methods were these. V gene, J gene and CDR3 annotation of TCR sequences was performed with Decombinator V4. Expanded TCRs were defined as changing significantly between any two time points under a Poisson model with p below 0.0001. TCR abundances were normalised to the total number of TCRs sequenced per sample and were expressed as counts per million. A search of VDJdb, accessed on 1 November 2021, was run for TCRs annotated to CMV, EBV and SARS-CoV-2, with TCRs annotated for multiple antigens excluded. Using fastp at Q25 and MiXCR, TCRdb reprocessed the public reads and kept productive beta chains. When rows share a CDR3 protein, they turn into one entry using the most common DNA and genes. These V and J calls derive from TCRdb rather than the authors' analysis. The sample has around 50,000 distinct CDR3 sequences on record, about 4% of them singletons. In total, the top ten clones hold roughly 6% of the sample.

In its sample, this clonotype was seen many times. Which antigen it targets is not known. No much larger clone is present one base from it, and per-base qualities are unavailable. The TCR was taken from an adult who was a healthcare worker with PCR-confirmed SARS-CoV-2 infection or an uninfected control (not recorded which). Sequenced material: whole blood.

DNA sequence: TGTGCCAGCAGTTACTCCTCCGGGACTAGCGACTCCTACGAGCAGTACTTC. It is translated as CASSYSSGTSDSYEQYF. Recombination joined TRBV6-2 or TRBV6-3 with TRBJ2-7, with TRBD2 identical over 10 junction bases. The CDR3, from cysteine to phenylalanine, totals 17 residues. This entry keeps only the CDR3 DNA: 51 bases, framed from base 1. From a lookup of the germline V gene, CDR1 and CDR2 are MNHEY and SVGEGT. V is cut back by 0 bases and J by 0 bases, with 5 bases in the junction unmatched.